The 13 T cell receptor beta chains below come from one sample, sequenced in a study of blood T cells in healthy people across ages. It was with a sample-barcoded 5' primer and a J-beta primer mix that a second PCR of about 6 to 11 cycles was run. TCRdb recomputed calls from the 5' RACE reads with MiXCR, one row per CDR3 protein. Found here are about 600,000 distinct CDR3 sequences, around 50% of them singletons; the top ten hold around 24%. The material sequenced was blood. These receptors were taken from an elderly man in good health.

V usage is TRBV20-1 and J usage is TRBJ2-7; 8 nucleotides align to TRBD2. J gave up 6 bases and V 3 bases, and 10 bases lay outside the gene matches. There are 14 residues in the CDR3. CDR1 is DFQATT and CDR2 is SNEGSKA in the germline V gene (reference sequence). CDR3 sequence: CSARESGGAGEQYF. In nucleotides, the CDR3 is TGCAGTGCTAGGGAGTCGGGAGGGGCGGGCGAGCAGTACTTC.

The chain carries TRBV20-1 and TRBJ1-6, with D unclear. This CDR3 has 10 amino acids. V was shortened by 5 bases and J by 14 bases, with 10 bases between the two germline ends. Germline V gene lookup returns CDR1 DFQATT and CDR2 SNEGSKA (reference sequence). CDR3 in DNA: TGCAGTGCTCGTAAAACGGCCCTCCACTTT. Its translation is CSARKTALHF.

The chain uses TRBV18 and TRBJ2-7, with a weak D call TRBD2 (5 bases). The germline gives CDR1 KGHSH, CDR2 LQKENI. The CDR3 covers 14 residues. Between the trimmed V and J ends, which lost 3 bases and 0 bases, there was a span of 9 bases. The CDR3 DNA is TGTGCCAGCTCACCGGACTTGAGCTCCTACGAGCAGTACTTC. It is translated as CASSPDLSSYEQYF.

This clonotype has just a few counts. The V and J genes are TRBV6-5 and TRBJ1-1, with D uncertain. The length of the CDR3 is 14 residues. The V and J ends lost 6 bases and 1 base respectively, with 12 bases between them. Germline-derived CDR1 and CDR2 are MNHEY and SVGAGI. CDR3 DNA sequence: TGTGCCAGCAGAACCGGACGGAGGAACACTGAAGCTTTCTTT. It translates to CASRTGRRNTEAFF.

This chain links TRBV6-5 with TRBJ2-3; D call uncertain. Trimming left V 0 bases short and J 1 base short, with 14 bases between. The CDR3 runs to 17 residues. The germline gives CDR1 MNHEY, CDR2 SVGAGI. The CDR3 DNA sequence: TGTGCCAGCAGTTACTCTGCGGCCCTCTTCGGCACAGATACGCAGTATTTT. Protein: CASSYSAALFGTDTQYF.

This clonotype was found a few times. The V and J genes are TRBV7-9 and TRBJ2-1; TRBD2 is a possible D gene (5 bases). This CDR3 region has 15 residues. V dropped 3 bases and J dropped 2 bases, with 11 bases sitting between them. The germline V gene encodes CDR1 SEHNR and CDR2 FQNEAQ (reference sequence). CDR3 nucleotide sequence: TGTGCCAGCAGCTTGGCGCTAGCCCCCTACAATGAGCAGTTCTTC. Protein product: CASSLALAPYNEQFF.

This clonotype was counted a few times. The rearrangement links TRBV4-1 to TRBJ1-1; D is perhaps TRBD1 (5 bases). This CDR3 contains 15 residues. V was trimmed by 0 bases and J by 8 bases, leaving 16 bases between them. The germline V gene has CDR1 MGHRA and CDR2 YSYEKL. The DNA of the CDR3 is TGCGCCAGCAGCCAAGATCCAGGGAGACCAATCGAAGCTTTCTTT. This translates into CASSQDPGRPIEAFF.

Points on this clonotype: One end of the junction does not line up with germline, which may come from a read error. This sequence joins TRBV20-1 and TRBJ2-5; D gene uncertain. The CDR3 covers 13 residues. The germline CDR1 and CDR2 sequences are DFQATT and SNEGSKA (reference sequence). As DNA, the CDR3 is TGCAGTGCTAGAAAGGCTAACCAGGAGACCCAGTACTTC. This translates into CSARKANQETQYF.

This clonotype was counted a few times. J is TRBJ1-2 and V is TRBV7-9; no clear D. The germline V gene has CDR1 SEHNR and CDR2 FQNEAQ (reference sequence). The CDR3 contains 11 residues. Trimming removed 5 bases from V and 12 bases from J, with 13 bases in between. The CDR3 DNA reads as TGTGCCAGCAGCCCCCGCGACCCCCACACCTTC. It codes for CASSPRDPHTF.

This chain connects TRBV5-1 to TRBJ2-7; no definite D call. CDR1 SGHRS and CDR2 YFSETQ come from the germline V gene. This CDR3 comprises 15 residues. V was shortened by 5 bases and J by 3 bases, with 18 bases between the two germline ends. The CDR3 sequence is CASSPQSVVGYEQYF. Written as DNA, the CDR3 is TGCGCCAGCAGTCCTCAGTCGGTGGTCGGCTACGAGCAGTACTTC.

V gene TRBV14 combines with J gene TRBJ2-3; D is undetermined. V lost 0 bases, J lost 8 bases, and 9 bases lay in between. The CDR3 extends over 13 amino acids. The V gene's germline CDR1 is SGHDN and CDR2 FVKESK. DNA of the CDR3: TGTGCCAGCAGCCAAGATCATTTTAGTACGCAGTATTTT. This encodes CASSQDHFSTQYF. Looking up the rest from reference TRBV14 and TRBJ2-3 gives the full variable domain: EAGVTQFPSHSVIEKGQTVTLRCDPISGHDNLYWYRRVMGKEIKFLLHFVKESKQDESGMPNNRFLAERTGGTYSTLKVQPAELEDSGVYFCASSQDHFSTQYFGPGTRLTVL.

The CDR3 sequence: CSVEDLSGTEQYF. CDR3 sequence (DNA): TGCAGCGTTGAAGATCTATCAGGGACCGAGCAGTACTTC. The chain joins TRBV29-1 to TRBJ2-7; D is tentatively TRBD1 or TRBD2 (5 bases each). CDR1 is SQVTM, CDR2 ANQGSEA, per germline. This CDR3 region has 13 residues. The germline V and J ends were trimmed by 0 bases and 6 bases, with 12 bases remaining between them.

This clonotype came up a few times. The chain combines TRBV3-1 with TRBJ2-1; D unclear. Germline CDR1 is LGHDT and CDR2 is YNNKEL (reference sequence). The CDR3 loop spans 13 amino acids. The V end was cut by 4 bases, the J end by 9 bases, with 13 bases between. CDR3 sequence (DNA): TGTGCCAGCAGCCCCAATAGGATAGGTGAGCAGTTCTTC. Translated: CASSPNRIGEQFF.